This T cell receptor (beta chain) was sequenced for a study of long-term antiretroviral therapy in people with HIV. Study findings and constraints: Narrower CDR3 length ranges marked HIV repertoires relative to controls.

Each participant with HIV received care in the United States. In each sample, roughly 1-10 million cryopreserved PBMC were present before DNA extraction. Samples were assayed with immunoSEQ v3.0 at survey level. Samples were sequenced targeting about 35,000-55,000 T-cell genomes each. Using immunoSEQ multiplex PCR, the repertoire was profiled, and TCRdb retains in-frame clones only, with some absent. The sample yields about 39,000 clones, about 86% seen once. Trimming stripped 4 bases from V and 0 bases from J, with 20 bases between. The CDR3 runs to 19 residues. From germline, CDR1 is SGHDT and CDR2 YYEEEE. Comments on this clone: Its antigen is not identified.

The sequences come from unsorted PBMCs, collected just before starting antiretroviral therapy. This clonotype was sampled from a woman between 18 and 29 years old with HIV. This chain uses TRBV5-6 with TRBJ2-6; D is possibly TRBD2 (6 bases). CDR3 sequence (DNA): TGTGCCAGCAGCACTCGTCCGGGACTGACAAGCTCTGGGGCCAACGTCCTGACTTTC. Its protein is CASSTRPGLTSSGANVLTF.